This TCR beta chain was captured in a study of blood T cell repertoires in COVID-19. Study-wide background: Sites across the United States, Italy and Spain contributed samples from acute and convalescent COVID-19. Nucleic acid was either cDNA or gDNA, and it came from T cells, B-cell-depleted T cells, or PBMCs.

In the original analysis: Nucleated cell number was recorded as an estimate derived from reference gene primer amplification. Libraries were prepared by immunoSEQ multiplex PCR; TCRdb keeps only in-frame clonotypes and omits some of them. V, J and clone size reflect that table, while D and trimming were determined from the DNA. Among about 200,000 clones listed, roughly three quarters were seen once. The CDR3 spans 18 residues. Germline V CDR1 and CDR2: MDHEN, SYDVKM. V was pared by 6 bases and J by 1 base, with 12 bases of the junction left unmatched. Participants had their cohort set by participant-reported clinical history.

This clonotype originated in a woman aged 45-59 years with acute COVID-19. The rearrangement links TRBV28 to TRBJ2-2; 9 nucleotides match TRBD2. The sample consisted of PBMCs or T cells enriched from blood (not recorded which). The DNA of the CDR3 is TGTGCCAGCAGGAGGCGGGGGGGCCTTCCATTGAACACCGGGGAGCTGTTTTTT. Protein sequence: CASRRRGGLPLNTGELFF.